This TCR beta chain was captured by sequencing in a study of blood T cell repertoires in COVID-19. The data were produced by immunoSEQ multiplex PCR, yet TCRdb's version contains in-frame clones alone and is incomplete. The sample lists approximately 270,000 clones; roughly 88% were seen once. Trimming cost V 1 base and J 0 bases; bases outside gene matches: 1. Germline CDR1 is SGDLS and CDR2 is YYNGEE. The CDR3 is 15 amino acids. The genes are TRBV9 and TRBJ2-3; the match to TRBD2 covers 8 bases. The sequenced sample consisted of PBMCs or T cells enriched from blood (not recorded which). This TCR derives from a young woman who had recovered from COVID-19. The CDR3 DNA is TGTGCCAGCAGCGTATTAGCGGGGAGCACAGATACGCAGTATTTT. Translating gives CASSVLAGSTDTQYF.